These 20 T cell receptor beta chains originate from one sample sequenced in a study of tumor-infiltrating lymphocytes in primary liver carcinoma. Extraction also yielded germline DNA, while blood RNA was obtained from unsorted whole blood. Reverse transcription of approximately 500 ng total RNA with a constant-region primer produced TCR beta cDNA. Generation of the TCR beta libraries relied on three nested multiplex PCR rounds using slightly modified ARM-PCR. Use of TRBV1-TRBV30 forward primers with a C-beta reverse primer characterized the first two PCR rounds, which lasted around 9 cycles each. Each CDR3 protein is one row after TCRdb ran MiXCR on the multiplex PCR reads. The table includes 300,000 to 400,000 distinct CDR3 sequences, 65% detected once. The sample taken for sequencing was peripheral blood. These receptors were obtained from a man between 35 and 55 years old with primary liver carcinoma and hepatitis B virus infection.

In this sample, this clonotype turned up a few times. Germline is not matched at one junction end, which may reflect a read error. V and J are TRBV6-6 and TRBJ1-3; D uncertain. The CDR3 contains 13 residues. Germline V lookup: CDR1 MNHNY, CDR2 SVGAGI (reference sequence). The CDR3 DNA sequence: TGTGCCACTACACGGGAGGCTGGGAACACCATATATTTT. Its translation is CATTREAGNTIYF.

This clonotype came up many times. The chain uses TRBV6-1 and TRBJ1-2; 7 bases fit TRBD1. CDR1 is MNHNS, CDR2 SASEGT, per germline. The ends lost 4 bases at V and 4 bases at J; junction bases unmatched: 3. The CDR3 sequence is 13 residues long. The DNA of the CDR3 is TGTGCCAGCAGTGTGCCAGGGGGCTATGGCTACACCTTC. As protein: CASSVPGGYGYTF.

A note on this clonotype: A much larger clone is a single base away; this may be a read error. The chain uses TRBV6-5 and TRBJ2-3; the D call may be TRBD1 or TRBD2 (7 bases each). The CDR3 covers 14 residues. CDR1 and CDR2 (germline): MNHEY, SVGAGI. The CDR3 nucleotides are TGTGCCAGCAGCGGGAGGTTCAGGACAGGTACGCAGTATTTT. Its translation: CASSGRFRTGTQYF.

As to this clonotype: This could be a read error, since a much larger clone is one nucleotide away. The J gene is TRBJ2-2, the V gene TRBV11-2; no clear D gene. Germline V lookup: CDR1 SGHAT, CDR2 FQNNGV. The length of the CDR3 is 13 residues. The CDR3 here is CACSFRNTGELFF. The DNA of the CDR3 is TGTGCCTGCAGCTTTCGGAACACCGGGGAGCTGTTTTTT.

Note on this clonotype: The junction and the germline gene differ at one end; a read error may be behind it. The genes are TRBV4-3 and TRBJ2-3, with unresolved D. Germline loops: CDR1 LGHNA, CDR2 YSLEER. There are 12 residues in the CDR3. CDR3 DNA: TGCGCCAGCGGCCTAGGTCCAGATACGCACTATTTT. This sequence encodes CASGLGPDTHYF.

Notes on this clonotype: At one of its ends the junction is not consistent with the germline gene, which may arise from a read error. DNA of the CDR3: TGTGCCAGCAGCGGGCCAGGGAGGGCGAACTATAGCTACACCTTC. Translation gives CASSGPGRANYSYTF. The J gene is TRBJ1-2, the V gene TRBV6-1; D is perhaps TRBD1 (5 bases). Germline V gene data show CDR1 as MNHNS and CDR2 as SASEGT. There are 15 residues in the CDR3.

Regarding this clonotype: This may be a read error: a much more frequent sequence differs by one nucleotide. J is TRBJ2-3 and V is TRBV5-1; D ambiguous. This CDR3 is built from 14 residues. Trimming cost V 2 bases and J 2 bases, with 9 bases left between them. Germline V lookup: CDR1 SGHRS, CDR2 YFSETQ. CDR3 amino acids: CASSFGTDTDTQYF. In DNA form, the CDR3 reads TGCGCCAGCAGCTTCGGAACGGACACAGATACGCAGTATTTT.

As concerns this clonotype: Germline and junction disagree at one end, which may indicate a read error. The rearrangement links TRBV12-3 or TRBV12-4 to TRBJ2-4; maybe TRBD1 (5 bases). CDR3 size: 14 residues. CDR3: CASSPIGEGNIQFF. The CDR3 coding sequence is TGTGCCAGCAGTCCCATAGGGGAAGGAAACATTCAGTTTTTC.

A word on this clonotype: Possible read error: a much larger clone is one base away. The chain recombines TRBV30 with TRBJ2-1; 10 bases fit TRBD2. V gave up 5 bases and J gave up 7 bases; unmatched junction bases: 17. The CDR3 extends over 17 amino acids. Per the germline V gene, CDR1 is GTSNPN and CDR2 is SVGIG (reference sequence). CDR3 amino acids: CAWDGPAGGPRRNEQFF. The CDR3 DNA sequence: TGTGCCTGGGACGGACCAGCGGGAGGGCCTAGAAGGAATGAGCAGTTCTTC. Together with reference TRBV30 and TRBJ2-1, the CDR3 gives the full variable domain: SQTIHQWPATLVQPVGSPLSLECTVEGTSNPNLYWYRQAAGRGLQLLFYSVGIGQISSEVPQNLSASRPQDRQFILSSKKLLLSDSGFYLCAWDGPAGGPRRNEQFFGPGTRLTVL.

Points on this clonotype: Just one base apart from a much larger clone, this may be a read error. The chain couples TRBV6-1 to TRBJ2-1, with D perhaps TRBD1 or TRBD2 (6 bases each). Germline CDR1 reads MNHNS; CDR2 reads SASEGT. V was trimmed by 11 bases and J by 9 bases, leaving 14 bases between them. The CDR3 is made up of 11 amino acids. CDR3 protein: CAGLGGIEQFF. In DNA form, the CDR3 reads TGTGCCGGCCTAGGGGGGATTGAGCAGTTCTTC.

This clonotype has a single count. The CDR3 DNA sequence: TGTGCCAGCAGCTTGCGTGGGCCGCACACTGAAGCTTTCTTT. It encodes CASSLRGPHTEAFF. The V call is TRBV5-4, the J call TRBJ1-1, with unresolved D. The germline V gene has CDR1 SGHNT and CDR2 YYREEE (reference sequence). V was pared by 1 base and J by 3 bases, with 10 bases between. CDR3 length: 14 residues.

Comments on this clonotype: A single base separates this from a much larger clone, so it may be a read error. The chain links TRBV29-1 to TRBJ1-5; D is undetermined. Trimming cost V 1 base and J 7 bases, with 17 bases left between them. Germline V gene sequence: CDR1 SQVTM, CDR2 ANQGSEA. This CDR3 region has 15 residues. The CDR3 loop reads CSVEGTNRSRQPQHF. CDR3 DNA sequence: TGCAGCGTTGAAGGGACGAACAGATCGAGGCAGCCCCAGCATTTT.

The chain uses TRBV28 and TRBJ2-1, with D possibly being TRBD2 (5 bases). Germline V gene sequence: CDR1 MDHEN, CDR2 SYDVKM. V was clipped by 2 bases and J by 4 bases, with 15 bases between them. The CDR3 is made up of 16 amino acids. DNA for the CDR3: TGTGCCAGCAGTTTAATCGGAGGCACCCCTTACAATGAGCAGTTCTTC. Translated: CASSLIGGTPYNEQFF.

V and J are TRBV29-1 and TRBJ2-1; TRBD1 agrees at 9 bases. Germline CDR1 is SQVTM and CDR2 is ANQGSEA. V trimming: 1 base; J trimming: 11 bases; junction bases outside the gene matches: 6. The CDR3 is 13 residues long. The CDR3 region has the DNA TGCAGCGTTGAAGGGGACAGGGCATTCAAGCAGTTCTTC. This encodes CSVEGDRAFKQFF.

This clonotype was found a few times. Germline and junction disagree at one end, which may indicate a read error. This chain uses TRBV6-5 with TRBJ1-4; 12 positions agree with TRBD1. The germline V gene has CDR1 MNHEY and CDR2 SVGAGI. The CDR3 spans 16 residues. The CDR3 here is CASSYRGQGAHEKLLF. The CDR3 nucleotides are TGTGCCAGCAGTTACCGGGGACAGGGGGCCCATGAAAAACTGCTTTTT.

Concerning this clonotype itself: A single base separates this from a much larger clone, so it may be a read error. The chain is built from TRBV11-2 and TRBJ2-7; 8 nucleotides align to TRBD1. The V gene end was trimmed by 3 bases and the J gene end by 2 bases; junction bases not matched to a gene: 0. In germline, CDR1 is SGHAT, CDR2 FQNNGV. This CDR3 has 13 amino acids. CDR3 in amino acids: CASSFRGPYEQYF. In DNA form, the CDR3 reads TGTGCCAGCAGCTTCAGGGGGCCCTACGAGCAGTACTTC.

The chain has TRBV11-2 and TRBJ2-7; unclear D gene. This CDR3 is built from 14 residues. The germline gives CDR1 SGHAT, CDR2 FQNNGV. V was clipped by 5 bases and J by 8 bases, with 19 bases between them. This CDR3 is CASSLYSRGYKQYF. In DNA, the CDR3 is TGTGCCAGCAGCCTATACTCCCGCGGATACAAGCAGTACTTC. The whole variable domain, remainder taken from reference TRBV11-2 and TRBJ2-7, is EAGVAQSPRYKIIEKRQSVAFWCNPISGHATLYWYQQILGQGPKLLIQFQNNGVVDDSQLPKDRFSAERLKGVDSTLKIQPAKLEDSAVYLCASSLYSRGYKQYFGPGTRLTVT.

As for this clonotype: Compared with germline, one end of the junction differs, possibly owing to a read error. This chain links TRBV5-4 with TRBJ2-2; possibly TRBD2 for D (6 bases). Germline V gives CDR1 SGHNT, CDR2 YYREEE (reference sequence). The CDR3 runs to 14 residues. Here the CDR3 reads CASRVRGGPGGLFF. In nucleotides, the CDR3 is TGTGCCAGCAGAGTACGGGGTGGTCCCGGGGGGCTGTTTTTT.

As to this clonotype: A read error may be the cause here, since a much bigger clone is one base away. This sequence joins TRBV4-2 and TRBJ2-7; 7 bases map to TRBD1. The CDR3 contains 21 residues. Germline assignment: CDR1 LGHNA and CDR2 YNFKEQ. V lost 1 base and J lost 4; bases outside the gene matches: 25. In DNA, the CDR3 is TGTGCCAGCAGCCAAGTAATTTCTAGGACAGGAGAACTCCTAAGGTGTTACGAGCAGTACTTC. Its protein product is CASSQVISRTGELLRCYEQYF.

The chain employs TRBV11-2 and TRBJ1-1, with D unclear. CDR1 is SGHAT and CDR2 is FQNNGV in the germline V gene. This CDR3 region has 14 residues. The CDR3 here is CLSGLTSVNTEAFF. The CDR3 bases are TGTCTCAGCGGGTTGACAAGCGTGAACACTGAAGCTTTCTTT. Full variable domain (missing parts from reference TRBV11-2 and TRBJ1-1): EAGVAQSPRYKIIEKRQSVAFWCNPISGHATLYWYQQILGQGPKLLIQFQNNGVVDDSQLPKDRFSAERLKGVDSTLKIQPAKLEDSAVYLCLSGLTSVNTEAFFGQGTRLTVV.